These T cell receptor beta chains were read from a single sample in a study of blood T cells in healthy people across ages. TCRdb analysed the 5' RACE reads with MiXCR anew, one entry per CDR3 protein. Of some 710,000 distinct CDR3 sequences detected, roughly 20% appear once; the ten largest clones hold around 21%. The material sequenced was blood. These receptors came from a man between 65 and 80 years old in good health. The CDR3 runs from the conserved cysteine through the conserved F or W. Each record gives: V gene, CDR3 protein.

TRBV5-1 | CASSRRRPNEQFF
TRBV28 | CASSMTHHSYNEQFF
TRBV20-1 | CSARGTGTNQPQHF
TRBV5-1 | CASRVGNEQFF
TRBV6-1 | CASSFGPLGTDTQYF
TRBV7-2 | CASSLSSSGEQFF
TRBV20-1 | CSARARTVGDTIYF
TRBV5-6 | CASSFLGSGANVLTF
TRBV28 | CASSLSLNEQFF
TRBV6-2/TRBV6-3 | CASSYRSGEGYTF
TRBV28 | CASRTANYEQYF
TRBV28 | CASSQQGTEAFF
TRBV10-3 | CAISEASGGAQYF
TRBV13 | CASSAASGGELFF
TRBV11-1 | CASSLEGLAGLSYNEQFF
TRBV5-6 | CASSPGGGNNEQFF
TRBV14 | CASSGQGAGSPPLHF
TRBV20-1 | CSAPLAGGRNEQFF
TRBV28 | CASSLGGKYDEQYF
TRBV15 | CATSRDQGASTYNEQFF
TRBV5-5 | CASSLRIGETQYF
TRBV12-3/TRBV12-4 | CASSLGWGHLQETQYF
TRBV19 | CASSTPVWANVLTF
TRBV3-1 | CASSGRLAAFNEQFF
TRBV6-1 | CASSEFRASTDTQYF
TRBV6-1 | CASERLRNTGELFF
TRBV5-1 | CASSTTGSSGNTIYF
TRBV7-8 | CASSTATGVSGNTIYF
TRBV6-5 | CASSYRTVKEGEKLFF